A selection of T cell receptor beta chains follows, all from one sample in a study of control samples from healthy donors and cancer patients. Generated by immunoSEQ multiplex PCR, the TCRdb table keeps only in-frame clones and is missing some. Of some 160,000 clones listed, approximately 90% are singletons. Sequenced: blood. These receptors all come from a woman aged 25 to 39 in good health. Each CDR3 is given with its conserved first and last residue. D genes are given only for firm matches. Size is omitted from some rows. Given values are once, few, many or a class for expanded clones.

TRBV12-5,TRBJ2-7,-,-,CASGKPGAFEQYF,TGTGCTAGTGGTAAGCCAGGGGCATTCGAGCAGTACTTC
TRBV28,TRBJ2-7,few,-,CASILGETYEQYF,TGTGCCAGCATCCTAGGAGAGACCTACGAGCAGTACTTC
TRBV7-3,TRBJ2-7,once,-,CASSWSRRTYEQYF,TGTGCCAGCAGCTGGTCCCGCAGGACCTACGAGCAGTACTTC
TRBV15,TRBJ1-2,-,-,CATSRAMRGGYTF,TGTGCCACCAGCAGAGCTATGCGGGGGGGCTACACCTTC
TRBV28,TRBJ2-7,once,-,CASTTGVIYEQYF,TGTGCCAGCACCACGGGAGTGATCTACGAGCAGTACTTC
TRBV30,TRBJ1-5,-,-,CAWSLQGLSNQPQHF,TGTGCCTGGAGTCTCCAGGGACTTAGCAATCAGCCCCAGCATTTT
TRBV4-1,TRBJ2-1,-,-,CASSQGLLSSYNEQFF,TGCGCCAGCAGCCAAGGGTTACTAAGCTCCTACAATGAGCAGTTCTTC
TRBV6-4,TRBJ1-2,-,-,CASSDPADTTGYGYTF,TGTGCCAGCAGTGACCCGGCCGACACAACGGGGTATGGCTACACCTTC
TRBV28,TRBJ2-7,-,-,CASSPTGEQYF,TGTGCCAGCAGTCCGACCGGAGAGCAGTACTTC
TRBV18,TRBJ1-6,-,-,CASSLLDFSSYNSPLHF,TGTGCCAGCTCACTCTTAGACTTTAGCTCCTATAATTCACCCCTCCACTTT
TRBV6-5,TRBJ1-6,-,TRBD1,CASSQTGGHSPLHF,TGTGCCAGCAGCCAGACAGGGGGTCATTCACCCCTCCACTTT
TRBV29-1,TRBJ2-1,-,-,CSGHSSSYNEQFF,TGCAGCGGGCATTCCTCCTCCTACAATGAGCAGTTCTTC
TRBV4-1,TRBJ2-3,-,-,CASSQEFRGGTDTQYF,TGCGCCAGCAGCCAAGAATTCAGAGGAGGCACAGATACGCAGTATTTT
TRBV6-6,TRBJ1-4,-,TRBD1,CASSRTGGEKLFF,TGTGCCAGCAGCCGGACAGGGGGTGAAAAACTGTTTTTT
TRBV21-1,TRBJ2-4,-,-,CASSRSRFWVAKNIQYF,TGTGCCAGCAGCAGAAGTAGGTTTTGGGTAGCCAAAAACATTCAGTACTTC
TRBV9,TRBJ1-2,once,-,CASSVEGFGGYTF,TGTGCCAGCAGCGTAGAGGGGTTTGGAGGCTACACCTTC
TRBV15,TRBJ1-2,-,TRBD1,CATSRDGQGNYGYTF,TGTGCCACCAGCAGAGATGGACAGGGGAACTATGGCTACACCTTC
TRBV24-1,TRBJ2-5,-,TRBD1,CATSDGGTGGETQYF,TGTGCCACCAGTGATGGAGGGACAGGGGGTGAGACCCAGTACTTC
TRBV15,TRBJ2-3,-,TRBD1,CATSSSGTATDTQYF,TGTGCCACCAGCAGCTCCGGGACAGCCACAGATACGCAGTATTTT
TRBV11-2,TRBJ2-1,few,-,CASSSQLAAEQFF,TGTGCCAGCAGCTCCCAGCTAGCTGCTGAGCAGTTCTTC
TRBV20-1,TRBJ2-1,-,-,CSASMSDRNNEQFF,TGCAGTGCTAGTATGTCCGACCGGAACAATGAGCAGTTCTTC
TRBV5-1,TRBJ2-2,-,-,CASSLASSNTGELFF,TGCGCCAGCAGCTTGGCATCCTCTAACACCGGGGAGCTGTTTTTT
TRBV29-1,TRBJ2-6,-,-,CSVPGHSGANVLTF,TGCAGCGTTCCGGGCCACTCTGGGGCCAACGTCCTGACTTTC
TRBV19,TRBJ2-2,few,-,CASSMGARVAGELFF,TGTGCCAGTAGTATGGGGGCCCGCGTAGCCGGGGAGCTGTTTTTT
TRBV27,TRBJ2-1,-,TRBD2,CASSSGGGEQFF,TGTGCCAGCAGTTCCGGGGGGGGTGAGCAGTTCTTC
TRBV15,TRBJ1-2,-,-,CATSRVFLSGGRARYGYTF,TGTGCCACCAGCAGAGTTTTTCTTTCCGGTGGCAGGGCTCGCTATGGCTACACCTTC
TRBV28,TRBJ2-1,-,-,CASSSPPGYEQFF,TGTGCCAGCAGTAGCCCGCCAGGCTATGAGCAGTTCTTC
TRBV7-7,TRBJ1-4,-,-,CASSLERRCRDCEKLFF,TGTGCTAGCAGCTTAGAGCGTAGGTGCAGGGATTGTGAAAAACTGTTTTTT
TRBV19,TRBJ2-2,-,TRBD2,CASSRGTRGTGELFF,TGTGCCAGTAGTAGAGGGACTAGGGGGACCGGGGAGCTGTTTTTT
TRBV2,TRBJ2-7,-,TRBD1,CASSDRDRGAEQYF,TGTGCCAGCAGTGACCGGGACAGGGGGGCCGAGCAGTACTTC
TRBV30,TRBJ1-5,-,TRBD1,CAAGTGGYRGNQPQHF,TGTGCCGCCGGGACAGGGGGCTATCGGGGCAATCAGCCCCAGCATTTT
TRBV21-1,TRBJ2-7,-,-,CASSRGRPNRCSYEQYF,TGTGCCAGCAGCCGGGGCAGACCTAACCGTTGCTCCTACGAGCAGTACTTC